This TCR beta chain appears in the sequencing data of a study of blood T cells in healthy people across ages (dated by TCRdb to the mid-2010s). Concerning the study at large: In model experiments, template switching captured about one uniquely barcoded TCR beta cDNA molecule for every two T cells. Age-related changes in TCR beta repertoire diversity were measured in the study by deep sequencing normalized with unique cDNA molecular identifiers. The donors were split into four age groups: young (average roughly 15 years), middle-aged (around 40), aged (approximately 60) and long-lived (roughly 88). To avoid experimental bias, donors of different ages were randomly spread across the sequencing lanes. Two additional independent replicas of 1 million unique cDNA reads from the same blood draw were analyzed for two donors (one aged 18 to 30 and one aged 80 or older).

Findings and caveats that apply to the study as a whole: Observed TCR beta diversity correlated strongly with the percentage of naive T cells measured by flow cytometry. Compared with the aged group, the long-lived group had more naive CD4+ T cells, fewer expanded clones and increased TCR diversity, a pattern suggesting age selection. Estimates of total diversity based on one million sequenced T cells were regarded as lower bounds and as underestimates. The CMV infection status of donors was not known, potentially confounding age-related changes in expanded clonotypes. Because profiling used bulk unsorted PBMCs, naive and antigen-experienced compartments could not be compared conclusively. As age increased, observed TCR beta diversity per million T cells dropped in a roughly linear way, and a significant reduction was already evident by age 40.

Points on this clonotype: Its antigen remains undetermined. No base quality information exists; no much larger clone differs at one position.

From the cysteine through the phenylalanine, the CDR3 covers 17 amino acids. The retained sequence is limited to the CDR3, 51 bases, with the frame set at the first base. The germline V and J ends show losses of 4 bases and 0 bases respectively, and no gene match explains 12 bases of the junction. The germline V gene (reference sequence) sets CDR1 to DFQATT and CDR2 to SNEGSKA. To prepare the library, 5' RACE was applied. The instrument given in TCRdb is Illumina HiSeq 2500. The second PCR ran for about 6 to 12 cycles and used a J-beta primer mix along with a sample-barcoded 5' primer. Each TCR beta cDNA molecule received a unique molecular identifier from a template-switch 5' adaptor carrying 12 random nucleotides. Each sample yielded at least 3 million CDR3-containing paired-end reads. All of the RNA was converted into first-strand cDNA using the Mint cDNA synthesis kit, with a TRBC-specific oligonucleotide serving as the primer. Following uracil-DNA glycosylase treatment, a first 18-cycle PCR with universal primers M1SS and BC2_uni_R was performed on all cDNA. Processing in the source paper ran as follows. Normalization of each sample was performed by random selection of 1 million high-quality reads, each carrying a distinct molecular identifier. Instead of being binned into consensus sequences, reads that shared molecular identifiers were thrown out. CDR3 identification, clonotype clustering and error correction used MiTCR with a Q25 quality threshold and the strictest error-elimination algorithm. Lower-bound total TCR beta diversity was estimated with a nonparametric unseen species model using Euler transformation. TCRdb redid the processing of the public reads, applying fastp at Q25 and MiXCR, and retained in-frame beta chains. Identical CDR3 proteins give one entry, which carries the most common genes and DNA. These V and J calls derive from TCRdb rather than the authors' analysis. The sample table lists 1.5 million to 1.9 million distinct CDR3 sequences, about 42% of them with a count of one. Approximately 4% of the sample lies in the top ten.

Systemically healthy Caucasian individuals from Russia, approximately 39 in total and aged roughly 6 to 95 years, were included as donors. Approximately 9.7 milliliters of peripheral blood were drawn from each donor into EDTA-treated Vacutainer tubes. Ficoll-Paque density-gradient centrifugation was used to isolate PBMCs, with at least 7 million per sample. Total RNA was extracted from PBMCs with Trizol reagent, with at least 6 micrograms obtained per sample. For every donor, flow cytometry on a PBMC aliquot measured the percentage of naive CD45RAhigh/CD27high T cells. The source of this sequence is a woman younger than 30 in good health. The sample taken for sequencing was blood. The rearrangement joined TRBV20-1 to TRBJ2-1; TRBD2 fits 7 bases in the junction. The bases read TGCAGTGCTACTAGCCGTGAGCGGGGTGTCTCCTACAATGAGCAGTTCTTC. The translation is CSATSRERGVSYNEQFF.